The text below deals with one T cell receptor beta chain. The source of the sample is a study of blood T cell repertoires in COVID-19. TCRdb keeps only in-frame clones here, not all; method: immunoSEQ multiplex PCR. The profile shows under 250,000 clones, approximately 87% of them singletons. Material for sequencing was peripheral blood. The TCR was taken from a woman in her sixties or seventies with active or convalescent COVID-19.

CDR3: CAISEARGLQETQYF. The DNA of the CDR3 is TGTGCCATCAGTGAGGCCAGGGGGCTGCAAGAGACCCAGTACTTC. The chain has TRBV10-3 and TRBJ2-5, with TRBD1 matching over 8 bases. The length of the CDR3 is 15 residues. Germline-derived CDR1 and CDR2 are ENHRY and SYGVKD. Germline trimming cut 2 bases from V and 2 bases from J; bases unmatched to any gene: 4.